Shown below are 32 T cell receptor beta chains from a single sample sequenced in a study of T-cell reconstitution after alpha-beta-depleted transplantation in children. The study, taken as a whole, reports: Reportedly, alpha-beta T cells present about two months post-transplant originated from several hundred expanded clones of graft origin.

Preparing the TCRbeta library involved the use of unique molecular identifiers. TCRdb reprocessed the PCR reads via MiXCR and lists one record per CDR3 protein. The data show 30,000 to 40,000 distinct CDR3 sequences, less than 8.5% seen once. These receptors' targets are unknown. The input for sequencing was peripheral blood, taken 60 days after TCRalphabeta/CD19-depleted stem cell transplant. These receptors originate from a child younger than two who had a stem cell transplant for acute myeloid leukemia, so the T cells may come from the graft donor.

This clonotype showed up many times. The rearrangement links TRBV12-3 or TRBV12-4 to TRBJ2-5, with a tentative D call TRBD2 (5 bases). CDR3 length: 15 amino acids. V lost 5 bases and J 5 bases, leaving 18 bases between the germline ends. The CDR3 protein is CASSPLISSGETQYF. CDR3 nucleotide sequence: TGTGCCAGCAGTCCCCTCATATCTTCGGGGGAGACCCAGTACTTC.

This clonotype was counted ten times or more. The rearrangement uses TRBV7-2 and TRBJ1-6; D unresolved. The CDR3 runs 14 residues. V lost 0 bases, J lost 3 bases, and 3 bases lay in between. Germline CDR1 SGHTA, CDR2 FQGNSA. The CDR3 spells CASSLASYNSPLHF. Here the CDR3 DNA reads TGTGCCAGCAGCTTAGCCAGCTATAATTCACCCCTCCACTTT.

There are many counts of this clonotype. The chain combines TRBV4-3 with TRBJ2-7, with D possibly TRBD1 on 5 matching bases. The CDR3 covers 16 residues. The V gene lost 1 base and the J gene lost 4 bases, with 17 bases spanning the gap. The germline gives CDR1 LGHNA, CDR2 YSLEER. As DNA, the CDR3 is TGCGCCAGCAGCCAAGGTGCCGTTGGGGCGCTGTACGAGCAGTACTTC. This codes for CASSQGAVGALYEQYF.

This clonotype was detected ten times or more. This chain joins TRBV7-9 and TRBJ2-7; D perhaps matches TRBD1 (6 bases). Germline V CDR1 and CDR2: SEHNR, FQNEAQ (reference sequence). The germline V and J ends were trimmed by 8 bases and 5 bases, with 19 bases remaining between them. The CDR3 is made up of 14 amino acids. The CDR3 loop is CASSVVTGPHEQYF. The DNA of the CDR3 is TGTGCCAGCTCAGTGGTGACAGGCCCCCACGAGCAGTACTTC.

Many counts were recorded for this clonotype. DNA for the CDR3: TGCGCCAGCAGCTTGGGCTCTGGGGCCAACGTCCTGACTTTC. Protein: CASSLGSGANVLTF. This chain links TRBV5-1 with TRBJ2-6; D unclear. Germline CDR1 is SGHRS and CDR2 is YFSETQ. CDR3 length: 14 amino acids. V was shortened by 0 bases and J by 0 bases, with 1 base between the two germline ends.

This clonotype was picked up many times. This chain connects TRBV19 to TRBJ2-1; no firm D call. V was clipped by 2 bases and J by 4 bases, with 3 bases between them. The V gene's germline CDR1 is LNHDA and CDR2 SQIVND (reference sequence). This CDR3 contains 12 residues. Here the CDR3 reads CASSILYNEQFF. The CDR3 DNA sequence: TGTGCCAGTAGTATATTATACAATGAGCAGTTCTTC.

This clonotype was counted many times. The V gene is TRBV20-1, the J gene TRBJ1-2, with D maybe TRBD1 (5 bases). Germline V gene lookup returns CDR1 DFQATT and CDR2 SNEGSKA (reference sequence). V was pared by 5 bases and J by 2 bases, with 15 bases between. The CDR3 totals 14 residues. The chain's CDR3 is CSAQDKGGNYGYTF. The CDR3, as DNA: TGCAGTGCTCAGGACAAGGGAGGAAACTATGGCTACACCTTC.

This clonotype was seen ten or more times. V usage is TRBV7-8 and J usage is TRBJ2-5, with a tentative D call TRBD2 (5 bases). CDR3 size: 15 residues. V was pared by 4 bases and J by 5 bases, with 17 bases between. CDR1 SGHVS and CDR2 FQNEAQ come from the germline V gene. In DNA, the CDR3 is TGTGCCAGCAGCTCCCCGGAGAGGGTCGGGGAGACCCAGTACTTC. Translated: CASSSPERVGETQYF.

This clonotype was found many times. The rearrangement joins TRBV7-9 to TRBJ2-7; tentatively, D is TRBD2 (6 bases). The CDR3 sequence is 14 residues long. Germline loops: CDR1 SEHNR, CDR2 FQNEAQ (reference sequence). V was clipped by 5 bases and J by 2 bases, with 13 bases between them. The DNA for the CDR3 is TGTGCCAGCAGCGGCCGGGACTCGCCCTACGAGCAGTACTTC. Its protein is CASSGRDSPYEQYF. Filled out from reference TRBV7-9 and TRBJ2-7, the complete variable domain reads DTGVSQNPRHKITKRGQNVTFRCDPISEHNRLYWYRQTLGQGPEFLTYFQNEAQLEKSRLLSDRFSAERPKGSFSTLEIQRTEQGDSAMYLCASSGRDSPYEQYFGPGTRLTVT.

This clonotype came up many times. The CDR3 loop is CASSRRRAAHIYNEQFF. The CDR3 nucleotides are TGCGCCAGCAGTCGGCGCCGGGCAGCCCACATCTACAATGAGCAGTTCTTC. The rearrangement joins TRBV23-1 to TRBJ2-1; D not resolved. TRBV23-1 is an ORF, with its function uncertain. The CDR3 is 17 amino acids. Trimming stripped 4 bases from V and 3 bases from J, with 19 bases between.

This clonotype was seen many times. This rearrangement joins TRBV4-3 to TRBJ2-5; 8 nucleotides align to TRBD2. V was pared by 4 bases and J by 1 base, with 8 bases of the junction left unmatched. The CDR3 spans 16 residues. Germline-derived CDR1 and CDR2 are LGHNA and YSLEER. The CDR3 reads CASSPGVAGSQETQYF. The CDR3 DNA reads TGCGCCAGCAGCCCGGGGGTAGCGGGGTCCCAAGAGACCCAGTACTTC.

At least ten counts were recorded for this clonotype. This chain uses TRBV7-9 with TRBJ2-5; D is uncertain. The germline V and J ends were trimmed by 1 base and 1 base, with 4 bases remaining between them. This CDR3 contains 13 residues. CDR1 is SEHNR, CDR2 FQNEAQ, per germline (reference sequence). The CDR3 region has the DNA TGTGCCAGCAGCTTAGGGCCCCAAGAGACCCAGTACTTC. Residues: CASSLGPQETQYF.

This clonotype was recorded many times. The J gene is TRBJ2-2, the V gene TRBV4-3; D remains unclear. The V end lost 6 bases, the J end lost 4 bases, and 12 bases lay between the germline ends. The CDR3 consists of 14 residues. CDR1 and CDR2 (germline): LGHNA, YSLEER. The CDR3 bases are TGCGCCAGCAGGCGCCGAGGTGGCACCGGGGAGCTGTTTTTT. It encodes CASRRRGGTGELFF.

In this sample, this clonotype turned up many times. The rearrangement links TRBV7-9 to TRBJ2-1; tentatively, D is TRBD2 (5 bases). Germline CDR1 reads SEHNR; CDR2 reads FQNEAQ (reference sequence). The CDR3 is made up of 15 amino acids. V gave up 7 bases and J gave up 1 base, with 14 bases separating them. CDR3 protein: CASIPTRQSYNEQFF. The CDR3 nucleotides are TGTGCCAGCATCCCAACTAGACAATCCTACAATGAGCAGTTCTTC.

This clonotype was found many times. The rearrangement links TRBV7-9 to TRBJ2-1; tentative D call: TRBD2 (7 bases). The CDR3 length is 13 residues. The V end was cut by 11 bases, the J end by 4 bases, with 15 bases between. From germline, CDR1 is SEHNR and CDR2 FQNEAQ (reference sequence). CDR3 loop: CAYEAGAYNEQFF. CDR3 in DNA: TGTGCCTACGAGGCGGGGGCGTACAATGAGCAGTTCTTC.

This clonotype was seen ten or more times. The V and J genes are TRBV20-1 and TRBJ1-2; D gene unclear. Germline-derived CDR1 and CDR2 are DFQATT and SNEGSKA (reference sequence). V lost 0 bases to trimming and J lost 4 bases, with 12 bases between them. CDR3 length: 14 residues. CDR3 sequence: CSARDLQEGYGYTF. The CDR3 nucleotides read TGCAGTGCTAGAGATCTCCAGGAGGGCTATGGCTACACCTTC.

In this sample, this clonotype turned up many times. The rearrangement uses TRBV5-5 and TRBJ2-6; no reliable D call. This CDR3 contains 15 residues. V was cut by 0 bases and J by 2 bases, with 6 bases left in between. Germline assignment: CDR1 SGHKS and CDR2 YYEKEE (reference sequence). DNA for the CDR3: TGTGCCAGCAGCTTGGCAGGTACTGGGGCCAACGTCCTGACTTTC. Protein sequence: CASSLAGTGANVLTF.

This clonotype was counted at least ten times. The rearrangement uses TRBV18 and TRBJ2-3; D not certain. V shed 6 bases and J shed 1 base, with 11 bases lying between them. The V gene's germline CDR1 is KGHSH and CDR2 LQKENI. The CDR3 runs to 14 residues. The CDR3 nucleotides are TGTGCCAGCTCCGGAGTGGGTGGCACAGATACGCAGTATTTT. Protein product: CASSGVGGTDTQYF.

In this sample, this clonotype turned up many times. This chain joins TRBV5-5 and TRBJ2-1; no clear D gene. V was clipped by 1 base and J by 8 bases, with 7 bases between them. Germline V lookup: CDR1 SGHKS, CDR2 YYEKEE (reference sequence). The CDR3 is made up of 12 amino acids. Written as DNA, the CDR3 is TGTGCCAGCAGCTTGTATTTCTATGAGCAGTTCTTC. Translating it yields CASSLYFYEQFF.

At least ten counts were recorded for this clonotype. The CDR3 DNA reads as TGTGCCAGCAGCCCTCCGGGCCGCACAGATACGCAGTATTTT. It codes for CASSPPGRTDTQYF. V and J are TRBV7-9 and TRBJ2-3; unclear D gene. The CDR3 consists of 14 residues. Germline lookup yields CDR1 SEHNR and CDR2 FQNEAQ (reference sequence). Trimming cost V 5 bases and J 1 base, with 10 bases left between them.

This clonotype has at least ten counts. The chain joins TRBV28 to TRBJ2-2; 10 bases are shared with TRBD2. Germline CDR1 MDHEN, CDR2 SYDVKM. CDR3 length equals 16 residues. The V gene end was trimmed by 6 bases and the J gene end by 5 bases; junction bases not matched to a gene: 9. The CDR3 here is CASRPRASGSTGELFF. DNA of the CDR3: TGTGCCAGCAGACCCCGGGCTAGCGGGAGTACCGGGGAGCTGTTTTTT.

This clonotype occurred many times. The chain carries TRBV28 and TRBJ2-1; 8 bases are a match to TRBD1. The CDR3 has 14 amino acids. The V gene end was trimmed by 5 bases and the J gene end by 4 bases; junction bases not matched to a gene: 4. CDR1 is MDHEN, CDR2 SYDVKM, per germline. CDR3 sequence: CASSPGQGYNEQFF. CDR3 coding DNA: TGTGCCAGCAGTCCCGGACAGGGATACAATGAGCAGTTCTTC.

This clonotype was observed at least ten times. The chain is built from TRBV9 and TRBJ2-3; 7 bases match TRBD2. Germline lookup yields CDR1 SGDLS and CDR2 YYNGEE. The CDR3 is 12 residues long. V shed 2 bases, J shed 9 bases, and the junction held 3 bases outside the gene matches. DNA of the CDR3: TGTGCCAGCAGCGTGGGGGGGAGGACGCAGTATTTT. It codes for CASSVGGRTQYF.

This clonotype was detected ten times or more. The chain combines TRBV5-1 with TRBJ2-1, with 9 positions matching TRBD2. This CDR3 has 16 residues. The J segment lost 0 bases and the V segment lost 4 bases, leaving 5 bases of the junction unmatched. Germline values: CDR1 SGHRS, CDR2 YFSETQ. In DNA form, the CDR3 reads TGCGCCAGCAGCCCCAGCGGGGGGATCTCCTACAATGAGCAGTTCTTC. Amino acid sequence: CASSPSGGISYNEQFF.

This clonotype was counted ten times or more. This CDR3 reads CASSSTGTGVTGELFF. The CDR3 region has the DNA TGTGCCAGCAGTTCAACCGGGACAGGGGTGACCGGGGAGCTGTTTTTT. The chain carries TRBV12-3 or TRBV12-4 and TRBJ2-2; 10 nucleotides line up with TRBD1. V lost 4 bases and J lost 5; bases outside the gene matches: 7. The CDR3 runs 16 residues.

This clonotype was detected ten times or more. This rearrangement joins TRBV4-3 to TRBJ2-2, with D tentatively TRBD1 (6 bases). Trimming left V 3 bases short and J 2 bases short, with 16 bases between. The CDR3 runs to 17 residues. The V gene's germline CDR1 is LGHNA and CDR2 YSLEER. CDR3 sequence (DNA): TGCGCCAGCAGCCATACGAGCAGGGGCGTTAACACCGGGGAGCTGTTTTTT. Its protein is CASSHTSRGVNTGELFF.

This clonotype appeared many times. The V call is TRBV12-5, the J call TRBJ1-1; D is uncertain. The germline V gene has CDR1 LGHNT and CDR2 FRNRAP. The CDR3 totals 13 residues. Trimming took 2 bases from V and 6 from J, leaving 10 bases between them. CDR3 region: CASGLTGGAEAFF. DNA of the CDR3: TGTGCTAGTGGTTTGACTGGCGGCGCTGAAGCTTTCTTT.

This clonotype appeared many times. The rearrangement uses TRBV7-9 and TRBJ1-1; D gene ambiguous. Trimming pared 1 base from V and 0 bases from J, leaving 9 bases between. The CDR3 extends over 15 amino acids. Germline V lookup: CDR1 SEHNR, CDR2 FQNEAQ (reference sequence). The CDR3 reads CASSLEAEMNTEAFF. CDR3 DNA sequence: TGTGCCAGCAGCTTAGAGGCAGAAATGAACACTGAAGCTTTCTTT.

CDR3 loop: CASSYEGRDRGYEDTQYF. The CDR3 DNA reads TGTGCCAGCAGTTACGAGGGCCGTGACAGGGGGTACGAAGATACGCAGTATTTT. The chain is built from TRBV6-2 or TRBV6-3 and TRBJ2-3; 9 nucleotides agree with TRBD1. The CDR3 sequence is 18 residues long. The V gene's germline CDR1 is MNHEY and CDR2 SVGEGT. With 2 bases clipped from V and 5 bases from J, the junction kept 14 bases outside the gene matches.

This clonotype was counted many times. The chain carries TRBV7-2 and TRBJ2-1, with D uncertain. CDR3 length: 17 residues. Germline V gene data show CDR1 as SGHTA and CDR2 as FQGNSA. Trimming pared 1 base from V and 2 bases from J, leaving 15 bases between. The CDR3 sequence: CASSLVGVSGPYNEQFF. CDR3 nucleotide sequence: TGTGCCAGCAGCTTAGTTGGGGTCTCGGGCCCCTACAATGAGCAGTTCTTC.

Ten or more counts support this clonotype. CDR3 coding DNA: TGCAGCGTTGCCGGGGGTCCACAAGAGACCCAGTACTTC. Amino acids: CSVAGGPQETQYF. The chain joins TRBV29-1 to TRBJ2-5, with TRBD2 as a possible D gene (6 bases). Trimming took 4 bases from V and 2 from J, leaving 11 bases between them. Per germline, CDR1 SQVTM and CDR2 ANQGSEA. The CDR3 covers 13 residues.

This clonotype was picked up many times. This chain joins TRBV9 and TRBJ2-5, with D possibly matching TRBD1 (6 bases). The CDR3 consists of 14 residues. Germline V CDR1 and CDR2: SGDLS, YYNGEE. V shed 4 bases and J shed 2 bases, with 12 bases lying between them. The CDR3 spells CASSPRGFQETQYF. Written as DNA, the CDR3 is TGTGCCAGCAGCCCGAGGGGGTTTCAAGAGACCCAGTACTTC.